This TCR beta chain came from a study of blood T cell repertoires in COVID-19. Study in general: Sites across the United States, Italy and Spain contributed samples from acute and convalescent COVID-19.

V was cut by 3 bases and J by 1 base, with 7 bases left in between. The CDR3 is made up of 13 amino acids. CDR1 and CDR2 from the germline V gene are SGDLS and YYNGEE. Sequencing was performed with immunoSEQ multiplex PCR; in TCRdb, only in-frame clones are kept and a portion is missing. The table records a few hundred thousand clones, around 83% of them present only once. Sequenced sample: peripheral blood. The genes are TRBV9 and TRBJ1-1; D is perhaps TRBD1 (6 bases). This sequence was found in a woman aged 40 to 50 who had recovered from COVID-19. The CDR3 sequence: CASSEGQNTEAFF. The CDR3 DNA follows: TGTGCCAGCAGCGAGGGACAGAACACTGAAGCTTTCTTT.